The subject of this entry is one T cell receptor beta chain. This sample stems from a study of blood T cells in healthy people across ages. Study details: Template-switching capture recovered about one barcoded beta molecule per two T cells.

The second PCR ran about 6 to 12 cycles with a sample-barcoded 5' primer and J-beta primers. Each CDR3 protein gets one entry after TCRdb re-called the 5' RACE reads with MiXCR. The sample consists of about 1.8 million distinct CDR3 sequences, roughly 50% of them appearing once. V lost 10 bases to trimming and J lost 5 bases; unmatched junction nucleotides: 11. CDR3 length: 15 amino acids. Germline CDR1 reads MNHEY; CDR2 reads SMNVEV (reference sequence). Specimen: blood. The V gene is TRBV27, the J gene TRBJ2-5; TRBD1 aligns across 12 bases. This clonotype was obtained from a woman between 40 and 50 years old in good health. This CDR3 reads CATADGTGGLETQYF. DNA for the CDR3: TGTGCCACCGCTGACGGGACAGGGGGCTTGGAGACCCAGTACTTC.